The T cell receptor (beta chain) under discussion was sequenced for a study of T cells in Graves' hyperthyroidism and ophthalmopathy. General study findings and limits: Blood shared most expanded thyroid clonotypes above 0.001.

This CDR3 has 16 residues. V dropped 5 bases and J dropped 5 bases, with 18 bases sitting between them. Looked up from germline, CDR1 is MRHNA and CDR2 is SNTAGT. Not enrolled were patients with uncontrolled infection, other autoimmune disease, pregnancy or lactation. Clinical symptoms, serum thyroxine, TRAb, thyroid ultrasound and orbital computed tomography established diagnosis. Worth noting for this clonotype: Antigen: not known.

The investigators amplified TCR beta CDR3 regions from RNA transcripts. The HTBI primer set drove a first-round RT-PCR of the TCR CDR3. TCRdb used MiXCR to reprocess the multiplex PCR reads, holding one entry per CDR3 protein. This sample carries about 380,000 distinct CDR3 sequences, 13% of them seen once, and the ten largest clones take around 21%. The receptor comes from a man aged 25 to 45 with Graves' hyperthyroidism that later progressed to Graves' ophthalmopathy. The V and J genes are TRBV6-4 and TRBJ2-2; maybe TRBD1 (6 bases). Specimen: blood. The CDR3: CASSRTAHYSTGELFF. CDR3 coding DNA: TGTGCCAGCAGTCGGACAGCCCACTATTCTACCGGGGAGCTGTTTTTT.